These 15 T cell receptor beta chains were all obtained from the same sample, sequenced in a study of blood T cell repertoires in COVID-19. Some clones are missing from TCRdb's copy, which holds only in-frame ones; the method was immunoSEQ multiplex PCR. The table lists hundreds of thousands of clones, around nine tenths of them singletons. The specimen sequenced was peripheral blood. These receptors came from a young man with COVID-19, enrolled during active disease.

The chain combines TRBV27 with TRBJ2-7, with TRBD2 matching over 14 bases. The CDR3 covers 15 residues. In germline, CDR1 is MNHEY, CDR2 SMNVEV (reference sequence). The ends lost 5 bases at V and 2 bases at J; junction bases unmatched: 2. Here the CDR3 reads CASSTTSGGAYEQYF. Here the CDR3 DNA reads TGTGCCAGCAGTACGACTAGCGGGGGGGCCTACGAGCAGTACTTC.

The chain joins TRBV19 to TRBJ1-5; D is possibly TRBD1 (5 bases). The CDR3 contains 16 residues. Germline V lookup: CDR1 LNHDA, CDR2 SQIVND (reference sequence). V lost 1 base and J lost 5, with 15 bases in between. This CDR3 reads CASSIGVGVPDQPQHF. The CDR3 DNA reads TGTGCCAGTAGTATAGGAGTAGGGGTGCCGGATCAGCCCCAGCATTTT. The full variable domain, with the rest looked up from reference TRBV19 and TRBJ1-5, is DGGITQSPKYLFRKEGQNVTLSCEQNLNHDAMYWYRQDPGQGLRLIYYSQIVNDFQKGDIAEGYSVSREKKESFPLTVTSAQKNPTAFYLCASSIGVGVPDQPQHFGDGTRLSIL.

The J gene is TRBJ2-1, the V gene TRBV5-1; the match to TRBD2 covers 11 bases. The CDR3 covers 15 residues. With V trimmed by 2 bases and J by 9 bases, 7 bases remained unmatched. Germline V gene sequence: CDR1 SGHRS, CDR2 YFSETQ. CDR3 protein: CASSFGLAGGIEQFF. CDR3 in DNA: TGCGCCAGCAGCTTCGGTCTAGCGGGGGGTATTGAGCAGTTCTTC. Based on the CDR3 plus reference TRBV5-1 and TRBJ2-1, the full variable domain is KAGVTQTPRYLIKTRGQQVTLSCSPISGHRSVSWYQQTPGQGLQFLFEYFSETQRNKGNFPGRFSGRQFSNSRSEMNVSTLELGDSALYLCASSFGLAGGIEQFFGPGTRLTVL.

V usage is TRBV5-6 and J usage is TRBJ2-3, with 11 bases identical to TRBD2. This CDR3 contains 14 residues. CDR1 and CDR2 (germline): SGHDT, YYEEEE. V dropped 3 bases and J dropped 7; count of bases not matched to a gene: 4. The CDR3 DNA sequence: TGTGCCAGCAGCTCTAGACTAGCGGGGTATACGCAGTATTTT. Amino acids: CASSSRLAGYTQYF.

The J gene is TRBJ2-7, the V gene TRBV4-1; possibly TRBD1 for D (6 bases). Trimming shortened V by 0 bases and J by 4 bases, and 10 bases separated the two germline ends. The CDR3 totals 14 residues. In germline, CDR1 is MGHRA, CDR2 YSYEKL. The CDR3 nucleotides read TGCGCCAGCAGCCAAGACAGGGGACCTTACGAGCAGTACTTC. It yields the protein CASSQDRGPYEQYF.

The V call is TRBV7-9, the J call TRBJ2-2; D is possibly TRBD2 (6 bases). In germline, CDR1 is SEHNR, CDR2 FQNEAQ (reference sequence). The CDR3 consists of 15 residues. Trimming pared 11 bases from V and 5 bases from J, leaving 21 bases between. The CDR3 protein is CAGWSPGLVTGELFF. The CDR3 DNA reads TGTGCCGGATGGTCACCGGGACTCGTGACCGGGGAGCTGTTTTTT.

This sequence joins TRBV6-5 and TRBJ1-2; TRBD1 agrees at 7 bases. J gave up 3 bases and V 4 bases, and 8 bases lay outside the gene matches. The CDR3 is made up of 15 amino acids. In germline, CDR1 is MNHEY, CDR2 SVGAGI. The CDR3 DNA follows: TGTGCCAGCAGTTTACGTCTCCAGGGGGACTATGGCTACACCTTC. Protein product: CASSLRLQGDYGYTF.

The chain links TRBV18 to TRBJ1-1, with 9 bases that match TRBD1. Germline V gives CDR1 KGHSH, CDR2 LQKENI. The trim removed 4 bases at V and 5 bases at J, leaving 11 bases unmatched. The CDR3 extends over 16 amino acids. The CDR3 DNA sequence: TGTGCCAGCTCACGGGGACAGGGCTCCAGGAGTACTGAAGCTTTCTTT. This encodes CASSRGQGSRSTEAFF. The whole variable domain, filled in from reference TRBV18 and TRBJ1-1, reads NAGVMQNPRHLVRRRGQEARLRCSPMKGHSHVYWYRQLPEEGLKFMVYLQKENIIDESGMPKERFSAEFPKEGPSILRIQQVVRGDSAAYFCASSRGQGSRSTEAFFGQGTRLTVV.

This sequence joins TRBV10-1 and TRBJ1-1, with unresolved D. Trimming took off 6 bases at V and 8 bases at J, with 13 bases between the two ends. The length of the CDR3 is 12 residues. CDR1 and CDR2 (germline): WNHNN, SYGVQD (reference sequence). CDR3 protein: CASSLNKEEAFF. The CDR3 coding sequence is TGCGCCAGCAGCCTCAACAAGGAGGAAGCTTTCTTT.

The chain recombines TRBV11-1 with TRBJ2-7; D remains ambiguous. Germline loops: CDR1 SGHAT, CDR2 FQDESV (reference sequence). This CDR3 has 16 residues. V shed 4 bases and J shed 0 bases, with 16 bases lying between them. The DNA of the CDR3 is TGTGCCAGCAGCTATGGGCAGAGTAGAAGCTCCTACGAGCAGTACTTC. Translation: CASSYGQSRSSYEQYF. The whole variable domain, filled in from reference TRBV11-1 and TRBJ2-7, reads EAEVAQSPRYKITEKSQAVAFWCDPISGHATLYWYRQILGQGPELLVQFQDESVVDDSQLPKDRFSAERLKGVDSTLKIQPAELGDSAMYLCASSYGQSRSSYEQYFGPGTRLTVT.

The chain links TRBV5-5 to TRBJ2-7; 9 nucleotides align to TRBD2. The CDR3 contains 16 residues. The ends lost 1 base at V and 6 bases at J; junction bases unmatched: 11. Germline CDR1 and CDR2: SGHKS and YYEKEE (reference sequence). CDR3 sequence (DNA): TGTGCCAGCAGCTTGCAGCAAGGACTAGCGACTGCCGAGCAGTACTTC. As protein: CASSLQQGLATAEQYF.

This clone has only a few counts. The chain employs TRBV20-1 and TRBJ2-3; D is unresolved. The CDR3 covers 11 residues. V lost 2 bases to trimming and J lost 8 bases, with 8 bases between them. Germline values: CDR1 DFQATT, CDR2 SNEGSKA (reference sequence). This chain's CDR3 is CSARTGGTQYF. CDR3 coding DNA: TGCAGTGCTAGAACGGGTGGTACGCAGTATTTT.

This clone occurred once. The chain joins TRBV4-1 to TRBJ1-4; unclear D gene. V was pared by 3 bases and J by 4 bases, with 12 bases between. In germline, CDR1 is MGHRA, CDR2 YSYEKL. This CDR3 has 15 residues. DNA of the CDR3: TGCGCCAGCAGCCACTTACAGTCGATTAATGAAAAACTGTTTTTT. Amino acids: CASSHLQSINEKLFF.

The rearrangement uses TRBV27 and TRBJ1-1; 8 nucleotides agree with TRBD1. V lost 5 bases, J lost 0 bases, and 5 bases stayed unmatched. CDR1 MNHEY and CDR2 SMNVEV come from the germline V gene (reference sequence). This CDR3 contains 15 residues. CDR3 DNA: TGTGCCAGCAGTATGACAGGGGTGGTGAACACTGAAGCTTTCTTT. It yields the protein CASSMTGVVNTEAFF.

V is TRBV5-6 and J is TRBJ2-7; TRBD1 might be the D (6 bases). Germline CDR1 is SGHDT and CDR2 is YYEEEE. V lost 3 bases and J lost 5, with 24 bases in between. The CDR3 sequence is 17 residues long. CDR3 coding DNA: TGTGCCAGCAGCTCAAACGTACAGGGTGGGGTACTCCACGAGCAGTACTTC. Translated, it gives CASSSNVQGGVLHEQYF.